This is a list of T cell receptor beta chains from one sample in a study of cytomegalovirus exposure and HLA in healthy donors. Repertoires were generated with immunoSEQ multiplex PCR, while TCRdb's copy carries only in-frame clones and drops some. The sample includes 200,000 to 250,000 clones, approximately 81% of them seen just once. Material: PBMCs. Receptors were obtained from a man aged 25-40 years in good health and CMV-seronegative. The CDR3 runs from the conserved cysteine through the conserved F or W. The D gene is left open where the match is weak. Not all rows give a size; the values are once, few, many and, for expanded clones, a class.

d_call	v_call	clone_size	j_call	cdr3_length	cdr3_aa	cdr3_nt
TRBD1	TRBV7-2	NA	TRBJ1-1	16	CASSRLPNRGNTEAFF	TGTGCCAGCAGCCGACTGCCCAACAGGGGAAACACTGAAGCTTTCTTT
NA	TRBV12-1	NA	TRBJ1-2	13	CASSATANYGYTF	TGTGCCAGCAGCGCTACAGCTAACTATGGCTACACCTTC
TRBD2	TRBV4-1	NA	TRBJ2-5	19	CASSQDPGLAGGRQETQYF	TGCGCCAGCAGCCAAGATCCTGGACTAGCGGGGGGCAGACAAGAGACCCAGTACTTC
NA	TRBV4-2	NA	TRBJ1-1	14	CASSQETGQERAFF	TGTGCCAGCAGCCAAGAAACAGGCCAAGAGAGAGCTTTCTTT
TRBD1	TRBV5-6	NA	TRBJ2-7	14	CASSPRDRGHEQYF	TGTGCCAGCAGCCCCCGGGACAGGGGGCACGAGCAGTACTTC
TRBD1	TRBV5-6	few	TRBJ2-6	17	CASSLRDRASGASVLTF	TGTGCCAGCAGCTTGAGGGACAGGGCGAGTGGGGCCAGCGTCCTGACTTTC
TRBD1	TRBV27	NA	TRBJ2-7	14	CASSLGQTGNEQYF	TGTGCCAGCAGTTTAGGCCAGACAGGGAACGAGCAGTACTTC
NA	TRBV7-8	NA	TRBJ1-4	15	CASSFEGLTNEKLFF	TGTGCCAGCAGCTTCGAGGGTTTGACTAATGAAAAACTGTTTTTT
NA	TRBV2	NA	TRBJ2-7	13	CASSDPAGYEQYF	TGTGCCAGCAGTGATCCCGCCGGCTACGAGCAGTACTTC
TRBD1	TRBV6-5	NA	TRBJ1-1	15	CASSPPRGPGTEAFF	TGTGCCAGCAGTCCGCCCAGGGGGCCGGGCACTGAAGCTTTCTTT
NA	TRBV18	NA	TRBJ2-7	14	CASSEDSFSYEQYF	TGTGCCAGCTCCGAGGACAGTTTTTCCTACGAGCAGTACTTC
NA	TRBV5-4	NA	TRBJ2-1	14	CASGETRSYNEQFF	TGTGCCAGTGGGGAGACTAGATCCTACAATGAGCAGTTCTTC
NA	TRBV5-1	NA	TRBJ1-3	16	CASSHGHHLSGNTIYF	TGCGCCAGCAGCCACGGACACCATCTCTCTGGAAACACCATATATTTT
TRBD1	TRBV7-9	NA	TRBJ1-1	17	CASRRTGQGDGNTEAFF	TGTGCTTCGCGAAGAACGGGACAGGGGGACGGGAACACTGAAGCTTTCTTT
NA	TRBV5-1	NA	TRBJ2-2	14	CASSLAGGTGELFF	TGCGCCAGCAGCTTGGCCGGGGGCACCGGGGAGCTGTTTTTT
NA	TRBV5-1	NA	TRBJ1-1	17	CASSFQGWGNMNTEAFF	TGCGCCAGCAGCTTCCAGGGGTGGGGGAACATGAACACTGAAGCTTTCTTT
TRBD2	TRBV28	NA	TRBJ2-7	17	CASSTPRGGKYLYEQYF	TGTGCCAGCAGTACACCCCGGGGGGGCAAATACCTCTACGAGCAGTACTTC
NA	TRBV5-6	NA	TRBJ2-5	11	CASSLQETQYF	TGTGCCAGCAGCCTTCAAGAGACCCAGTACTTC
TRBD1	TRBV6-5	NA	TRBJ2-7	14	CATGDRDDTYEQYF	TGTGCCACCGGGGACAGGGATGATACCTACGAGCAGTACTTC
TRBD1	TRBV27	few	TRBJ1-5	15	CASASGTGNNQPQHF	TGTGCCAGCGCCTCCGGGACAGGGAACAATCAGCCCCAGCATTTT
NA	TRBV7-2	once	TRBJ2-7	17	CASSLVRARGSSYEQYF	TGTGCCAGCAGCTTAGTTCGGGCTCGAGGGAGCTCCTACGAGCAGTACTTC
NA	TRBV5-1	NA	TRBJ1-1	14	CASTPRGGDTEAFF	TGCGCCAGCACCCCTCGAGGGGGAGACACTGAAGCTTTCTTT
NA	TRBV18	NA	TRBJ1-4	13	CASSPGVNEKLFF	TGTGCCAGCTCACCTGGAGTAAATGAAAAACTGTTTTTT
NA	TRBV6-6	NA	TRBJ2-2	16	CASSTFRGLNTGELFF	TGTGCCAGCAGTACCTTTAGGGGGTTGAACACCGGGGAGCTGTTTTTT
TRBD2	TRBV7-2	NA	TRBJ2-7	15	CASSRTGLGGNEQYF	TGTGCCAGCAGTCGTACGGGACTAGGGGGGAACGAGCAGTACTTC
TRBD1	TRBV5-1	NA	TRBJ1-3	14	CASSPTGDGNTIYF	TGCGCCAGCAGCCCCACAGGGGATGGAAACACCATATATTTT
NA	TRBV12-2	few	TRBJ2-7	15	CASRSHDRVYYEQYF	TGTGCAAGTCGATCACACGACAGGGTTTATTACGAGCAGTACTTC
TRBD1	TRBV27	NA	TRBJ2-7	15	CASRPGQGSFYEQYF	TGTGCCAGCAGACCGGGACAGGGAAGTTTCTACGAGCAGTACTTC
NA	TRBV15	few	TRBJ1-1	13	CATSGRGNTEAFF	TGTGCCACCAGCGGACGGGGGAACACTGAAGCTTTCTTT
NA	TRBV6-6	NA	TRBJ1-5	14	CASRSQGISQPQHF	TGTGCCAGCAGGTCCCAGGGTATCAGTCAGCCCCAGCATTTT
TRBD1	TRBV10-2	NA	TRBJ2-7	15	CASSEPTGQNHEQYF	TGCGCCAGCAGTGAGCCGACGGGACAGAACCACGAGCAGTACTTC
NA	TRBV7-9	NA	TRBJ1-2	13	CASSPGEGYGYTF	TGTGCCAGCAGCCCAGGGGAGGGCTATGGCTACACCTTC
NA	TRBV7-9	NA	TRBJ1-3	14	CASSFADTQNTIYF	TGTGCCAGCAGCTTCGCGGACACCCAAAACACCATATATTTT
TRBD2	TRBV10-1	NA	TRBJ2-7	13	CATGTSGVAEQYF	TGCGCCACCGGGACTAGCGGAGTTGCGGAGCAGTACTTC
TRBD1	TRBV7-2	few	TRBJ1-4	14	CASSLTGKEEKLFF	TGTGCCAGCAGCTTGACAGGGAAGGAGGAAAAACTGTTTTTT
TRBD1	TRBV7-2	NA	TRBJ1-6	18	CASSLGQGRYNGNSPLHF	TGTGCCAGCAGCTTAGGACAGGGTCGGTACAATGGTAATTCACCCCTCCACTTT
NA	TRBV5-1	few	TRBJ2-7	14	CASSPYWRVYEQYF	TGCGCCAGCAGCCCCTATTGGAGGGTCTACGAGCAGTACTTC
NA	TRBV28	NA	TRBJ2-7	12	CASSPNIYEQYF	TGTGCCAGCAGCCCTAATATCTACGAGCAGTACTTC
TRBD2	TRBV28	NA	TRBJ2-1	16	CASSSPIAGAYNEQFF	TGTGCCAGCAGCTCCCCGATAGCGGGGGCCTACAATGAGCAGTTCTTC
TRBD1	TRBV5-1	NA	TRBJ1-3	16	CASSTLQGVRGNTIYF	TGCGCCAGCAGCACCCTACAGGGGGTTAGAGGAAACACCATATATTTT
NA	TRBV6-6	NA	TRBJ2-3	13	CASSYSLAGTQYF	TGTGCCAGCAGTTACTCGTTGGCTGGTACGCAGTATTTT
NA	TRBV6-5	few	TRBJ1-4	14	CASSYSRLNEKLFF	TGTGCCAGCAGTTACTCGCGTCTTAATGAAAAACTGTTTTTT
NA	TRBV7-3	few	TRBJ1-1	13	CASSLYSYTEAFF	TGTGCCAGCAGCTTATACAGCTACACTGAAGCTTTCTTT
NA	TRBV29-1	NA	TRBJ1-1	12	CSGAGWETEAFF	TGCAGCGGCGCGGGATGGGAAACTGAAGCTTTCTTT
NA	TRBV5-6	once	TRBJ2-2	14	CASSLEWGPGELFF	TGTGCCAGCAGCCTCGAATGGGGGCCCGGGGAGCTGTTTTTT
TRBD1	TRBV11-1	NA	TRBJ2-6	16	CASSTPQGLGANVLTF	TGTGCCAGCAGCACACCACAGGGGCTTGGGGCCAACGTCCTGACTTTC
TRBD1	TRBV9	NA	TRBJ2-7	12	CASSAPGGSQYF	TGTGCCAGCAGCGCCCCAGGGGGATCACAGTACTTC
NA	TRBV9	NA	TRBJ1-3	16	CASSVRRAPPGNTIYF	TGTGCCAGCAGCGTCAGGAGGGCCCCCCCTGGAAACACCATATATTTT
NA	TRBV27	NA	TRBJ2-7	13	CASSLYPSGSEYF	TGTGCCAGCAGTTTATACCCCTCAGGTAGTGAGTACTTC
NA	TRBV6-1	NA	TRBJ2-1	13	CASSSGTYNEQFF	TGTGCCAGCAGTAGCGGCACCTACAATGAGCAGTTCTTC
NA	TRBV4-3	NA	TRBJ2-2	13	CASSPTVAGELFF	TGCGCCAGCAGCCCTACAGTGGCCGGGGAGCTGTTTTTT
TRBD1	TRBV2	NA	TRBJ1-1	14	CASSVTGMNTEAFF	TGTGCCAGCAGTGTGACAGGGATGAACACTGAAGCTTTCTTT
NA	TRBV19	few	TRBJ2-5	13	CASSIESGETQYF	TGTGCCAGTAGTATAGAAAGCGGAGAGACCCAGTACTTC
NA	TRBV7-9	NA	TRBJ2-1	15	CASSLGLLGRNEQFF	TGTGCCAGCAGCTTAGGTCTGCTGGGGAGGAATGAGCAGTTCTTC
TRBD1	TRBV5-6	NA	TRBJ1-5	17	CASSLNGQGYSNQPQHF	TGTGCCAGCAGCTTAAACGGACAGGGATATAGCAATCAGCCCCAGCATTTT
NA	TRBV14	NA	TRBJ1-6	15	CASSPIEGSDSPLHF	TGTGCCAGCAGTCCAATTGAGGGAAGTGATTCACCCCTCCACTTT
TRBD2	TRBV27	NA	TRBJ2-5	13	CASSLRGGETQYF	TGTGCCAGCAGTTTACGGGGGGGAGAGACCCAGTACTTC
TRBD1	TRBV6-5	NA	TRBJ2-7	16	CASSWGQPAEGYEQYF	TGTGCCAGCAGTTGGGGACAGCCTGCTGAAGGCTACGAGCAGTACTTC
TRBD1	TRBV18	once	TRBJ1-6	14	CASSSGQGGSPLHF	TGTGCCAGCTCATCCGGACAGGGCGGGTCACCCCTCCACTTT
NA	TRBV6-5	once	TRBJ1-4	15	CASSPPGPGDEKLFF	TGTGCCAGCAGTCCGCCGGGCCCAGGGGATGAAAAACTGTTTTTT